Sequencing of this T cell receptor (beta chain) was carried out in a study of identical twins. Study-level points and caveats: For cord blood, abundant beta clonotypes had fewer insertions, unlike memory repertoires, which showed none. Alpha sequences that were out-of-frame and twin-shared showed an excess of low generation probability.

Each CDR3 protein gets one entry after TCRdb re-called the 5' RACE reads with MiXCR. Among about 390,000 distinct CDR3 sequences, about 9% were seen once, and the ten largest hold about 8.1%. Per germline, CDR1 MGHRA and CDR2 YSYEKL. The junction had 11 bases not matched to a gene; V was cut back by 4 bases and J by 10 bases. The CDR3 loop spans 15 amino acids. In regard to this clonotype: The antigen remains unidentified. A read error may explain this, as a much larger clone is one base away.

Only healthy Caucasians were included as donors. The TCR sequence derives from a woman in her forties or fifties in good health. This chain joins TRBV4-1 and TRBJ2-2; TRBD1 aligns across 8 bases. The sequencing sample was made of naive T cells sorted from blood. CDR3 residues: CASSRGTGLLEELFF. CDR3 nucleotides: TGCGCCAGCAGCCGAGGGACAGGTCTACTGGAGGAGCTGTTTTTT.